This TCR beta chain was profiled in a study of blood T cells in healthy people across ages (dated by TCRdb to between 2015 and 2016). A note on the overall study: In model experiments, template switching captured about one uniquely barcoded TCR beta cDNA molecule for every two T cells. Age-related changes in TCR beta repertoire diversity were measured in the study by deep sequencing normalized with unique cDNA molecular identifiers. The donors were split into four age groups: young (average around 15 years), middle-aged (more than 35), aged (around 67) and long-lived (approximately 89). To avoid experimental bias, donors of different ages were randomly spread across the sequencing lanes. Using the same blood draw, the study looked at two additional independent replicas of 1 million unique cDNA reads for two donors, one aged 18 to 30 and the other aged 80 or older. The investigation overall reported the following: Estimates of total diversity based on one million sequenced T cells were regarded as lower bounds and as underestimates. The CMV infection status of donors was not known, potentially confounding age-related changes in expanded clonotypes. Compared with the aged group, the long-lived group had more naive CD4+ T cells, fewer expanded clones and increased TCR diversity, a pattern suggesting age selection. Conclusive comparison of naive and antigen-experienced compartments was prevented by the profiling of bulk unsorted PBMCs. Observed TCR beta diversity per million T cells fell roughly linearly with age, and a significant reduction was already apparent by age about 38. There was a strong correlation between observed TCR beta diversity and the percentage of naive T cells measured by flow cytometry.

Systemically healthy Caucasian individuals from Russia, 35 to 50 in total and aged about 6 to 95 years, were included as donors. Each donor gave 8.5 to 10 milliliters of peripheral blood, collected into EDTA-treated Vacutainer tubes. Ficoll-Paque density-gradient centrifugation was used to isolate PBMCs, with at least 7 million per sample. Trizol reagent was used to extract total RNA from the PBMCs, yielding at least 5 micrograms per sample. The percentages of naive CD45RAhigh/CD27high T cells were determined by flow cytometry on a PBMC aliquot from every donor. The library was obtained by 5' RACE. Instrument on record: Illumina HiSeq 2500. A second 7 to 11 cycle PCR used a sample-barcoded 5' primer and a J-beta primer mix. A template-switch 5' adaptor carrying 12 random nucleotides introduced a unique molecular identifier onto each TCR beta cDNA molecule. Each sample yielded at least 3 million CDR3-containing paired-end reads. First-strand cDNA was synthesized from all RNA with the Mint cDNA synthesis kit, primed by a TRBC-specific oligonucleotide. Following uracil-DNA glycosylase treatment, a first 18-cycle PCR with universal primers M1SS and BC2_uni_R was performed on all cDNA. In the source study's methods: Normalization of each sample was performed by random selection of 1 million high-quality reads, each carrying a distinct molecular identifier. Reads sharing molecular identifiers were discarded rather than binned into consensus sequences. MiTCR, set to a Q25 quality threshold and the strictest error-elimination algorithm, was used for CDR3 identification, clonotype clustering and error correction. A nonparametric unseen species model with Euler transformation was used to estimate lower-bound total TCR beta diversity. TCRdb passed the public sequencing reads through fastp at Q25 and MiXCR, retaining productive beta sequences. CDR3 protein duplicates are merged, each entry listing the most common genes and DNA. These V and J calls derive from TCRdb rather than the authors' analysis. This sample is represented by 700,000 to 1,000,000 distinct CDR3 sequences; 40% to 50% of them were singletons. The ten largest clones capture around 21% of the sample.

According to the germline V gene, CDR1 reads MNHEY and CDR2 reads SVGAGI. Measured from the cysteine to the phenylalanine, the CDR3 is 14 residues long. The CDR3 DNA has 42 bases and is translated from base 1. V and J are truncated by 0 bases and 11 bases respectively, leaving an intervening sequence of 11 bases. A word on this clonotype: This receptor's antigen is unknown. No qualities accompany the bases; no much larger clone lies one base away.

This receptor chain uses TRBV6-5 and TRBJ1-6, with the D gene uncertain. What was sequenced was blood. The TCR sequence derives from a man aged 60-69 years in good health. The nucleotide sequence reads as follows: TGTGCCAGCAGTTACTCGAAGGTCAACCCACCCCTCCACTTT. Translated, it gives CASSYSKVNPPLHF.